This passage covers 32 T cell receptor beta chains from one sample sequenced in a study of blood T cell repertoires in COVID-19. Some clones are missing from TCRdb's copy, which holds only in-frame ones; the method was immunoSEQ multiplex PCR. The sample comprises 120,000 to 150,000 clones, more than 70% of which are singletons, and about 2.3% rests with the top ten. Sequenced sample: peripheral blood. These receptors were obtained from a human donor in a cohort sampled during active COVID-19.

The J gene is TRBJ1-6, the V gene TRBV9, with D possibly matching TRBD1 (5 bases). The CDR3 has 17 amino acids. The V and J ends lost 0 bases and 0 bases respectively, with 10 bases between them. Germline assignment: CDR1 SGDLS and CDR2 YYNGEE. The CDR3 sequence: CASSVAGISSYNSPLHF. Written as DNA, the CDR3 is TGTGCCAGCAGCGTAGCAGGGATAAGCTCCTATAATTCACCCCTCCACTTT.

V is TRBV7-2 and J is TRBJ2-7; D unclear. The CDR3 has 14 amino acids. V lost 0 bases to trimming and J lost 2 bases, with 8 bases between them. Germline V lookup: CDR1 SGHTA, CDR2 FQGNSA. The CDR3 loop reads CASSLAGQAYEQYF. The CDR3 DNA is TGTGCCAGCAGCTTAGCGGGCCAGGCCTACGAGCAGTACTTC.

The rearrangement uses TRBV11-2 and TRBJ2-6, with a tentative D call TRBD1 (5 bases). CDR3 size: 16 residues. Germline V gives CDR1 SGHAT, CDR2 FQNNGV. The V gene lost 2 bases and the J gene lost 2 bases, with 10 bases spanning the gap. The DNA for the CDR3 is TGTGCCAGCAGCTTACCCCCCAGGGCTGGGGCCAACGTCCTGACTTTC. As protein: CASSLPPRAGANVLTF.

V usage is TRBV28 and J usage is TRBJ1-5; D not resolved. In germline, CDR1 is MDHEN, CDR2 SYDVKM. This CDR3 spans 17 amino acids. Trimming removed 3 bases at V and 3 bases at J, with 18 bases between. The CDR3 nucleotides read TGTGCCAGCAGTTTCGGGTCCGCCCGACGAGACAATCAGCCCCAGCATTTT. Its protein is CASSFGSARRDNQPQHF.

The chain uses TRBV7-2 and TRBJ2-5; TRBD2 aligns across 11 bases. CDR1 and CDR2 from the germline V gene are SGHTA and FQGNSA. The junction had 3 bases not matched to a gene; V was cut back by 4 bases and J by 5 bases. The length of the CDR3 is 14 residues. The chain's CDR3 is CASSSSGRRETQYF. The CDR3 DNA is TGTGCCAGCAGCTCTAGCGGGAGGAGGGAGACCCAGTACTTC.

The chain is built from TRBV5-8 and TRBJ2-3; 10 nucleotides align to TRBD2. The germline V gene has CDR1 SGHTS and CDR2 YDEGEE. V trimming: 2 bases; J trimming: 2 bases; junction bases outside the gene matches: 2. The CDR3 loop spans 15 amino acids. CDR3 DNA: TGTGCCAGCAGCTTCCTAGCGGGAGTCACAGATACGCAGTATTTT. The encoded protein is CASSFLAGVTDTQYF.

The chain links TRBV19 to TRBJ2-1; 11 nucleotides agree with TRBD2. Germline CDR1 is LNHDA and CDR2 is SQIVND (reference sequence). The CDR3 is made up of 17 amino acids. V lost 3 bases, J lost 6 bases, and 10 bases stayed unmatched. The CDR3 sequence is CASSMTSGTVNGNEQFF. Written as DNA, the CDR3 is TGTGCCAGTAGTATGACTAGCGGGACAGTTAATGGCAATGAGCAGTTCTTC.

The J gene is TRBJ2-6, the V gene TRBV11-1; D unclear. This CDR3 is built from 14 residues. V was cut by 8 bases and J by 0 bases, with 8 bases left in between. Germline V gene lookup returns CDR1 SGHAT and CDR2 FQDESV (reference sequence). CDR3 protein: CASRVSSGANVLTF. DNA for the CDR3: TGTGCCAGCCGGGTGAGCTCTGGGGCCAACGTCCTGACTTTC.

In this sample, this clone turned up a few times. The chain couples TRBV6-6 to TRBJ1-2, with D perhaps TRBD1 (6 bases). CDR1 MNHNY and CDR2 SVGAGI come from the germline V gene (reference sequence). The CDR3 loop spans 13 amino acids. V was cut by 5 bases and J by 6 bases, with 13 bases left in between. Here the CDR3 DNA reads TGTGCCAGCAGTCCAACAGGGAAGAATGGCTACACCTTC. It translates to CASSPTGKNGYTF.

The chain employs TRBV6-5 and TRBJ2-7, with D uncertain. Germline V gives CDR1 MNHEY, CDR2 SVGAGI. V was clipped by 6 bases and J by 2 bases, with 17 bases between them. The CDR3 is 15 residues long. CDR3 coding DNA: TGTGCCAGCAGAAAAACCCCTATGGCGGCCTACGAGCAGTACTTC. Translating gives CASRKTPMAAYEQYF.

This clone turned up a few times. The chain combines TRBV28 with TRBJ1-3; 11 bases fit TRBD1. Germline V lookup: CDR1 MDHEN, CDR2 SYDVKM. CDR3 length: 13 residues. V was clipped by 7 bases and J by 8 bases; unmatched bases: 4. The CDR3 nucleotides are TGTGCCAGCACTGGACAGGGGGCCTACACCATATATTTT. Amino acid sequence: CASTGQGAYTIYF. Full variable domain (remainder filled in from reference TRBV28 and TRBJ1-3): DVKVTQSSRYLVKRTGEKVFLECVQDMDHENMFWYRQDPGLGLRLIYFSYDVKMKEKGDIPEGYSVSREKKERFSLILESASTNQTSMYLCASTGQGAYTIYFGEGSWLTVV.

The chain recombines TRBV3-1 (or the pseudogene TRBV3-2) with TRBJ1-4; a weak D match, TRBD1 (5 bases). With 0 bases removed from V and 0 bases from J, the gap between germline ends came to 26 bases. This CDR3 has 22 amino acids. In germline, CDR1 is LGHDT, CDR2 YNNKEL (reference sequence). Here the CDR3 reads CASSQEIVEGGHRRSTNEKLFF. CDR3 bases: TGTGCCAGCAGCCAAGAAATCGTCGAAGGTGGCCACAGGAGATCAACTAATGAAAAACTGTTTTTT.

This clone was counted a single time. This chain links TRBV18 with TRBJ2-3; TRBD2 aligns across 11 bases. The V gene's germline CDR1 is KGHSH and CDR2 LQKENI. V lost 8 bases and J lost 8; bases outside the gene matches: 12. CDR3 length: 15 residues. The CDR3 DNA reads TGTGCCAGCGAAATAGCGGGAGGGCCGTTAAGTACGCAGTATTTT. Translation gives CASEIAGGPLSTQYF.

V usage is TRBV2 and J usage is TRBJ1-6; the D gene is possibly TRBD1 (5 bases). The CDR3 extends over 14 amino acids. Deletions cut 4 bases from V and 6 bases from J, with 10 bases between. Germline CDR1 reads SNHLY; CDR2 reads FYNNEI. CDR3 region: CASSVIQGNSPLHF. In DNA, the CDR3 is TGTGCCAGCAGTGTGATCCAGGGTAATTCACCCCTCCACTTT.

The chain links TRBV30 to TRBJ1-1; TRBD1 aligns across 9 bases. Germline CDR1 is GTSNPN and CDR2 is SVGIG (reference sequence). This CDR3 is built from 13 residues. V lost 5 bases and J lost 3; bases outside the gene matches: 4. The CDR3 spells CAWGQGRDTEAFF. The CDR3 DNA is TGTGCCTGGGGACAGGGGAGGGACACTGAAGCTTTCTTT.

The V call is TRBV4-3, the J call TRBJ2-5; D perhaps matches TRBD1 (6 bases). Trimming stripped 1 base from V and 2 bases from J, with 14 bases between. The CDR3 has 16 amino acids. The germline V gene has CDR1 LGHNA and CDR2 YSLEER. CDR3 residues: CASSQVSGGTQETQYF. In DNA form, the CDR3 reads TGCGCCAGCAGCCAAGTTAGTGGGGGCACGCAAGAGACCCAGTACTTC.

CDR3: CASSQESAYYNEQFF. The CDR3 DNA reads TGCGCCAGCAGCCAAGAGTCCGCGTACTACAATGAGCAGTTCTTC. The rearrangement joins TRBV4-1 to TRBJ2-1; D is uncertain. Trimming shortened V by 0 bases and J by 3 bases, and 9 bases separated the two germline ends. The CDR3 extends over 15 amino acids. CDR1 is MGHRA, CDR2 YSYEKL, per germline.

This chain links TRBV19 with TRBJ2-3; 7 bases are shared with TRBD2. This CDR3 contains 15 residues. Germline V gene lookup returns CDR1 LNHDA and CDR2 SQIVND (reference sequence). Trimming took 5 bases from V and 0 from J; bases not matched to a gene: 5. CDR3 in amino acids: CASSFGGRSTDTQYF. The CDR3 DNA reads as TGTGCCAGTAGTTTTGGCGGGAGAAGCACAGATACGCAGTATTTT.

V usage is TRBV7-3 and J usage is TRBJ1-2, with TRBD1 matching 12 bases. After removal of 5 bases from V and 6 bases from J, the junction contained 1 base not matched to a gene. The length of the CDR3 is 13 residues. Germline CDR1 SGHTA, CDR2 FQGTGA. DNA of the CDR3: TGTGCCAGCAGCCGGGACAGGGGGCATGGCTACACCTTC. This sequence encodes CASSRDRGHGYTF.

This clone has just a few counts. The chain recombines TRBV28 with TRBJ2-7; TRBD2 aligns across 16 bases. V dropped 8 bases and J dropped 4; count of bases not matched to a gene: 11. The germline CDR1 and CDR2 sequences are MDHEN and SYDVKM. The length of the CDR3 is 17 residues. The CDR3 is CASLNSVGLAGGYEQYF. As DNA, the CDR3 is TGTGCCAGCCTTAATTCAGTGGGACTAGCGGGAGGGTACGAGCAGTACTTC. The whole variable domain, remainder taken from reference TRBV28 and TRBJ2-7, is DVKVTQSSRYLVKRTGEKVFLECVQDMDHENMFWYRQDPGLGLRLIYFSYDVKMKEKGDIPEGYSVSREKKERFSLILESASTNQTSMYLCASLNSVGLAGGYEQYFGPGTRLTVT.

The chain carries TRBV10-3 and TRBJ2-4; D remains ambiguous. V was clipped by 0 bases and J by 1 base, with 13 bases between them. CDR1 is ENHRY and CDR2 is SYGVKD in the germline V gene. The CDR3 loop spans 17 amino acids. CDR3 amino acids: CAISESIGEMAKNIQYF. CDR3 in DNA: TGTGCCATCAGTGAGTCGATCGGAGAAATGGCCAAAAACATTCAGTACTTC.

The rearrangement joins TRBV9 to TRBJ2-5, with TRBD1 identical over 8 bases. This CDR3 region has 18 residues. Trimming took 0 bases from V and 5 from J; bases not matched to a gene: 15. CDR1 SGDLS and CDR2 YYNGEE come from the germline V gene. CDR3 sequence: CASSVGIQGANNVETQYF. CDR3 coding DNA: TGTGCCAGCAGCGTAGGGATCCAGGGGGCGAATAACGTGGAGACCCAGTACTTC.

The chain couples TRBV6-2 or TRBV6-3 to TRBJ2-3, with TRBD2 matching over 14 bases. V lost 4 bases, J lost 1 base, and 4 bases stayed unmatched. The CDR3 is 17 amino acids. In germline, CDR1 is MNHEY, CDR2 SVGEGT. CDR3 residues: CASSSPGLAGGTDTQYF. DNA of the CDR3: TGTGCCAGCAGTTCCCCGGGACTAGCGGGAGGCACAGATACGCAGTATTTT.

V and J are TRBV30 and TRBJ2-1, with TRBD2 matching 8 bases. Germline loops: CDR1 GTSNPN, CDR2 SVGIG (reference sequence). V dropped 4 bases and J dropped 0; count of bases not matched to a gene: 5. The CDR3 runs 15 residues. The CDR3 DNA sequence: TGTGCCTGGACAGAGGGGACTAGCTCCTACAATGAGCAGTTCTTC. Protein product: CAWTEGTSSYNEQFF.

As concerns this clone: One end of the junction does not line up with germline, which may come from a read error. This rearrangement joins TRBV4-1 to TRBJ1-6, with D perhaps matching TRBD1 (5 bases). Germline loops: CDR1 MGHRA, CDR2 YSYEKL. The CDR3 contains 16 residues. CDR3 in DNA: TGCGCCCGCAGCCGGGGGGAGTCGTCCTATAATTCACCCCTCCACTTT. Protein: CARSRGESSYNSPLHF.

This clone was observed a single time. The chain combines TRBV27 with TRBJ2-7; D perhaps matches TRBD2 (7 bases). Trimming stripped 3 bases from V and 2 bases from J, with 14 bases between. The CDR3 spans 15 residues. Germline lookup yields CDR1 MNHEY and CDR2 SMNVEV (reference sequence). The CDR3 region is CASSLTAGDTYEQYF. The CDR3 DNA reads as TGTGCCAGCAGTTTGACGGCGGGGGACACCTACGAGCAGTACTTC.

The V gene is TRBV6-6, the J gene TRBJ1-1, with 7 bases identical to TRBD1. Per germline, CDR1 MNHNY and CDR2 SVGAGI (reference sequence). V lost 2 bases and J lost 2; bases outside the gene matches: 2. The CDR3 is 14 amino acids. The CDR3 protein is CASSYKGANTEAFF. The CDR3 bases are TGTGCCAGCAGTTACAAGGGGGCAAACACTGAAGCTTTCTTT.

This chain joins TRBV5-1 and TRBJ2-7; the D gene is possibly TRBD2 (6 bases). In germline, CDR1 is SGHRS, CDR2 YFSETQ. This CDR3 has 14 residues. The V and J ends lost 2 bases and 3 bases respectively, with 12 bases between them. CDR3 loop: CASSFYSGDYEQYF. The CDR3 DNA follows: TGCGCCAGCAGCTTTTATAGCGGAGACTACGAGCAGTACTTC.

The CDR3, as DNA: TGTGCCAGCAGCCCCTCGGGAGGGTTTTATAACACCGGGGAGCTGTTTTTT. It yields the protein CASSPSGGFYNTGELFF. V is TRBV7-2 and J is TRBJ2-2; 8 nucleotides match TRBD2. The length of the CDR3 is 17 residues. CDR1 and CDR2 from the germline V gene are SGHTA and FQGNSA. Trimming took 5 bases from V and 2 from J; bases not matched to a gene: 10.

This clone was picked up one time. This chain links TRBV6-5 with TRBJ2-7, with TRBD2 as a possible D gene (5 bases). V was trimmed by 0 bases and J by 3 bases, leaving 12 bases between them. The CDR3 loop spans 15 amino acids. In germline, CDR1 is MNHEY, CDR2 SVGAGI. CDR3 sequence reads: CASSYSREQYYEQYF. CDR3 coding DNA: TGTGCCAGCAGTTACTCGAGGGAACAGTACTACGAGCAGTACTTC.

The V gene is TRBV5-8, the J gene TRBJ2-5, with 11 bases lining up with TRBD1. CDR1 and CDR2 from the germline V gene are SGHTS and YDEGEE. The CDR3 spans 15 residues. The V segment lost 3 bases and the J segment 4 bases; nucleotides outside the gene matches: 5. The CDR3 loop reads CASSSTGTGGETQYF. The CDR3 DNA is TGTGCCAGCAGCTCCACCGGGACAGGGGGAGAGACCCAGTACTTC.

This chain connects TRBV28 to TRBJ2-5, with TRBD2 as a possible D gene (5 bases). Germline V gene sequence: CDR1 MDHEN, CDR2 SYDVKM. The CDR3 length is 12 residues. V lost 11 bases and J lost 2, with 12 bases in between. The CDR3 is CACGQSQETQYF. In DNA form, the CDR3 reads TGTGCCTGCGGGCAATCTCAAGAGACCCAGTACTTC. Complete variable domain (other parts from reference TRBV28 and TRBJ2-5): DVKVTQSSRYLVKRTGEKVFLECVQDMDHENMFWYRQDPGLGLRLIYFSYDVKMKEKGDIPEGYSVSREKKERFSLILESASTNQTSMYLCACGQSQETQYFGPGTRLLVL.